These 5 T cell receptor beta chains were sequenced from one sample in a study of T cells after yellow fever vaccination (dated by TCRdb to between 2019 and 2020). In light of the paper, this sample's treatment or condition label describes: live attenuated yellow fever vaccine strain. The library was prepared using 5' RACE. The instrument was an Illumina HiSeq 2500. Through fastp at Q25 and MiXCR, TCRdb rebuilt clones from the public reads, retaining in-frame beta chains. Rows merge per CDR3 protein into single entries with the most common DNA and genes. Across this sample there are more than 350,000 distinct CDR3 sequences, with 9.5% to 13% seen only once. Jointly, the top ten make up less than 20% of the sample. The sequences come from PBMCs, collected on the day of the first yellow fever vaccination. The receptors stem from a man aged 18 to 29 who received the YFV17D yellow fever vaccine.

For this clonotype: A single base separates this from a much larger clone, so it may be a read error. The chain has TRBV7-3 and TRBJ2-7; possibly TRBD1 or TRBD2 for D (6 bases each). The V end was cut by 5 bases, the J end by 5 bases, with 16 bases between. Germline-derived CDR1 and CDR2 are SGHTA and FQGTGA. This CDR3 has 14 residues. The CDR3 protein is CASSPFEGGDEQYF. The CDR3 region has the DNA TGTGCCAGCAGCCCTTTTGAGGGGGGCGACGAGCAGTACTTC.

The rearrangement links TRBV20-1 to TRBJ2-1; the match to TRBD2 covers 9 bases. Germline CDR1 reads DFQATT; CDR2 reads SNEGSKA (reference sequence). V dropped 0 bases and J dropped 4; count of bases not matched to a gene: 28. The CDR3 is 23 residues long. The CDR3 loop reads CSARDRGGLAGKPGSRAYNEQFF. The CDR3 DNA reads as TGCAGTGCTAGAGATCGAGGAGGGCTAGCGGGAAAACCGGGGTCCCGCGCATACAATGAGCAGTTCTTC.

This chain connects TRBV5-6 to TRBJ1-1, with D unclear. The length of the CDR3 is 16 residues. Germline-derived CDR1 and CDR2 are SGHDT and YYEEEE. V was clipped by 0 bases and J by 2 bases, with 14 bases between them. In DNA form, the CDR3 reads TGTGCCAGCAGCTTGGTAGGCCTTGTACTAAACACTGAAGCTTTCTTT. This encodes CASSLVGLVLNTEAFF.

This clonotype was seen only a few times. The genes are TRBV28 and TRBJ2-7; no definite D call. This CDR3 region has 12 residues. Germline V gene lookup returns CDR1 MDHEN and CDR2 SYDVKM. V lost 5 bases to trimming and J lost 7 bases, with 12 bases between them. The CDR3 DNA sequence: TGTGCCAGCAGTAAAGCCCACAAGGAGCAGTACGTC. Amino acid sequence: CASSKAHKEQYV.

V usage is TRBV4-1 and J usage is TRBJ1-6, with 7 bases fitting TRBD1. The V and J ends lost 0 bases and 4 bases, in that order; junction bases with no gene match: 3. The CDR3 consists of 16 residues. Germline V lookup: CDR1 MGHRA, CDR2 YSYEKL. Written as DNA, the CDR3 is TGCGCCAGCAGCCAAGAACGGGGACAGTATAATTCACCCCTCCACTTT. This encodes CASSQERGQYNSPLHF.